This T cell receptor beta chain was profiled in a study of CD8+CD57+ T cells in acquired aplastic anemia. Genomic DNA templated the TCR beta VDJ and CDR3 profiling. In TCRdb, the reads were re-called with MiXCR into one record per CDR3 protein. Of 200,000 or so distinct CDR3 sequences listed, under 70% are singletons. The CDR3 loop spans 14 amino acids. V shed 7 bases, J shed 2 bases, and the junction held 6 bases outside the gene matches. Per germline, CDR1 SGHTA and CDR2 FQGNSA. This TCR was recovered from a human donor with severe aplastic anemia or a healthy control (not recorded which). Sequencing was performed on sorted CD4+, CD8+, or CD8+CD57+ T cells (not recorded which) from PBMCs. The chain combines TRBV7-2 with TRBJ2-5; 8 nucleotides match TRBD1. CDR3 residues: CASKRDRSQETQYF. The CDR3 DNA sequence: TGTGCCAGCAAACGGGACAGGTCACAAGAGACCCAGTACTTC.